A selection of T cell receptor beta chains follows, all from one sample in a study of Ad26.COV2.S vaccination and SARS-CoV-2 variants. Measured with immunoSEQ multiplex PCR; TCRdb has only the in-frame clones, and not every one. Counted here are 300,000 to 400,000 clones, roughly nine tenths occurring once; the ten biggest clones make up 3.9%. Specimen: peripheral blood, collected after recovery from COVID-19. The receptor source for this set is a human donor who had recovered from COVID-19. The CDR3 runs from the conserved cysteine through the conserved F or W. Each record gives: D gene, J gene, clone size, V gene, CDR3 length, CDR3 DNA, CDR3 protein. The D gene is left open where the match is weak. Rows may omit the clone size; those that give it use once, few, many or a size class.

d_call: NA; j_call: TRBJ1-2; clone_size: NA; v_call: TRBV7-9; cdr3_length: 13; cdr3_nt: TGTGCCAGCAGCCCCAGACTTAACTATGGCTACACCTTC; cdr3_aa: CASSPRLNYGYTF
d_call: NA; j_call: TRBJ2-7; clone_size: NA; v_call: TRBV6-5; cdr3_length: 14; cdr3_nt: TGTGCCAGCAGTTCGCCGACTAGGGGGAGGGTCCTGTACTTC; cdr3_aa: CASSSPTRGRVLYF
d_call: NA; j_call: TRBJ1-5; clone_size: NA; v_call: TRBV6-6; cdr3_length: 11; cdr3_nt: TGTGCCAGCAGTTACGAGCCGCCCCAGCATTTT; cdr3_aa: CASSYEPPQHF
d_call: TRBD1; j_call: TRBJ1-3; clone_size: NA; v_call: TRBV6-5; cdr3_length: 14; cdr3_nt: TGTGCCAGCAGATTGACAGGGTCTGGAAACACCATATATTTT; cdr3_aa: CASRLTGSGNTIYF
d_call: TRBD1; j_call: TRBJ2-2; clone_size: NA; v_call: TRBV7-9; cdr3_length: 13; cdr3_nt: TGTGCCAGCAGCTCAGGGGGCTCCGGGGAGCTGTTTTTT; cdr3_aa: CASSSGGSGELFF
d_call: NA; j_call: TRBJ2-3; clone_size: once; v_call: TRBV13; cdr3_length: 13; cdr3_nt: TGTGCCAGCAGCTTTAGGGGCCAGGATACGCAGTATTTT; cdr3_aa: CASSFRGQDTQYF
d_call: NA; j_call: TRBJ1-1; clone_size: once; v_call: TRBV10-1; cdr3_length: 16; cdr3_nt: TGCGCCAGCAGTGAAAGGGTGACAGGTCTTTGGGCTGAAGCTTTCTTT; cdr3_aa: CASSERVTGLWAEAFF
d_call: TRBD1; j_call: TRBJ2-7; clone_size: NA; v_call: TRBV27; cdr3_length: 13; cdr3_nt: TGTGCCAGCAGTCAGGGACAGGCATACGAGCAGTACTTC; cdr3_aa: CASSQGQAYEQYF
d_call: NA; j_call: TRBJ1-6; clone_size: NA; v_call: TRBV2; cdr3_length: 13; cdr3_nt: TGTGCCAGCAGTGATTACGATAATTCACCCCTCCACTTT; cdr3_aa: CASSDYDNSPLHF
d_call: TRBD2; j_call: TRBJ2-4; clone_size: NA; v_call: TRBV7-9; cdr3_length: 16; cdr3_nt: TGTGCCAGCAGCTTAATGTCTCTAGCGGGGGTAAACATTCAGTACTTC; cdr3_aa: CASSLMSLAGVNIQYF